The 21 T cell receptor beta chains reported below all come from one sample, sequenced in a study of blood T cell repertoires in COVID-19. Generated by immunoSEQ multiplex PCR, the TCRdb table keeps only in-frame clones and is missing some. The sample gives about 170,000 clones, approximately 91% of which show up once; almost 5% is in the top ten. Sequencing used peripheral blood. These receptor sequences come from a man aged 18 to 30 with COVID-19, enrolled during active disease.

The chain combines TRBV6-5 with TRBJ2-7; a weak D match, TRBD1 (7 bases). Trimming took 8 bases from V and 3 from J, leaving 17 bases between them. CDR1 is MNHEY, CDR2 SVGAGI, per germline. The CDR3 totals 14 residues. CDR3 residues: CASVRNRGGYEQYF. In DNA, the CDR3 is TGTGCCAGCGTTAGAAACAGGGGAGGCTACGAGCAGTACTTC.

This chain connects TRBV7-2 to TRBJ1-5, with unresolved D. CDR3 length: 15 residues. Trimming removed 1 base from V and 1 base from J, with 8 bases in between. Germline values: CDR1 SGHTA, CDR2 FQGNSA. The CDR3 DNA reads TGTGCCAGCAGCTTAGGACACCTCAGCAATCAGCCCCAGCATTTT. Protein: CASSLGHLSNQPQHF.

The rearrangement links TRBV3-1 (or the pseudogene TRBV3-2) to TRBJ2-7; TRBD2 matches at 7 bases. The CDR3 is 14 amino acids. After removal of 4 bases from V and 3 bases from J, the junction contained 6 bases not matched to a gene. CDR1 is LGHDT, CDR2 YNNKEL, per germline (reference sequence). The CDR3 protein is CASSRGGTHYEQYF. The CDR3 coding sequence is TGTGCCAGCAGCCGCGGGGGAACGCACTACGAGCAGTACTTC.

The chain recombines TRBV2 with TRBJ1-2, with 8 bases identical to TRBD1. J lost 4 bases, V lost 5 bases, and 3 bases had no gene match. Germline V gives CDR1 SNHLY, CDR2 FYNNEI. This CDR3 comprises 13 residues. CDR3 amino acids: CASSLGQGYGYTF. The CDR3 DNA reads as TGTGCCAGCAGTTTAGGACAGGGCTATGGCTACACCTTC.

In this sample, this clone turned up a few times. The rearrangement links TRBV3-1 (or the pseudogene TRBV3-2) to TRBJ1-6; 7 bases are shared with TRBD1. There are 14 residues in the CDR3. V was pared by 2 bases and J by 6 bases, with 1 base of the junction left unmatched. In germline, CDR1 is LGHDT, CDR2 YNNKEL (reference sequence). This CDR3 is CASSQTGANSPLHF. As DNA, the CDR3 is TGTGCCAGCAGCCAAACAGGGGCTAATTCACCCCTCCACTTT.

V is TRBV10-2 and J is TRBJ1-2, with D tentatively TRBD1 (5 bases). The germline V gene encodes CDR1 WSHSY and CDR2 SAAADI. Trimming pared 10 bases from V and 4 bases from J, leaving 19 bases between. The CDR3 is 14 amino acids. CDR3: CATGHRAGRYGYTF. CDR3 coding DNA: TGCGCCACCGGTCACCGGGCAGGGCGCTATGGCTACACCTTC.

The rearrangement joins TRBV4-3 to TRBJ2-1; TRBD1 matches 11 bases. Germline V CDR1 and CDR2: LGHNA, YSLEER. V shed 0 bases and J 6 bases; nucleotides not matched to a gene: 4. This CDR3 spans 16 amino acids. DNA for the CDR3: TGCGCCAGCAGCCAAGAATGGGGGACAGGGGGCAATGAGCAGTTCTTC. The encoded protein is CASSQEWGTGGNEQFF.

The rearrangement links TRBV19 to TRBJ1-5; 9 bases fit TRBD1. Unmatched junction bases numbered 8, after V lost 8 bases and J lost 3 bases. Per the germline V gene, CDR1 is LNHDA and CDR2 is SQIVND (reference sequence). The CDR3 loop spans 15 amino acids. CDR3 nucleotide sequence: TGTGCCAGTCAAGACCGGGACAGGGTCAATCAGCCCCAGCATTTT. As protein: CASQDRDRVNQPQHF.

This CDR3 reads CASSEGFSKPQHF. CDR3 in DNA: TGTGCCAGCAGTGAAGGGTTCAGTAAGCCCCAGCATTTT. The chain uses TRBV6-1 and TRBJ1-5; D uncertain. This CDR3 spans 13 amino acids. V gave up 1 base and J gave up 8 bases, with 9 bases separating them. Germline V CDR1 and CDR2: MNHNS, SASEGT.

This chain joins TRBV6-2 or TRBV6-3 and TRBJ2-7; 8 nucleotides agree with TRBD2. V dropped 5 bases and J dropped 6; count of bases not matched to a gene: 12. This CDR3 comprises 15 residues. In germline, CDR1 is MNHEY, CDR2 SVGEGT. The CDR3: CASSLLTGTSGEQYF. In DNA, the CDR3 is TGTGCCAGCAGTCTACTCACCGGGACTAGTGGCGAGCAGTACTTC.

The genes are TRBV6-2 or TRBV6-3 and TRBJ2-1; 8 bases align to TRBD2. The germline V gene has CDR1 MNHEY and CDR2 SVGEGT. The J segment lost 2 bases and the V segment lost 5 bases, leaving 5 bases of the junction unmatched. The CDR3 runs to 15 residues. CDR3 DNA: TGTGCCAGCAGTAATCTAGCGGGTCCCTACAATGAGCAGTTCTTC. Protein sequence: CASSNLAGPYNEQFF.

The genes are TRBV3-1 (or the pseudogene TRBV3-2) and TRBJ1-1; D gene uncertain. The CDR3 has 14 amino acids. Trimming shortened V by 0 bases and J by 6 bases, and 11 bases separated the two germline ends. CDR1 LGHDT and CDR2 YNNKEL come from the germline V gene (reference sequence). The DNA of the CDR3 is TGTGCCAGCAGCCAAGATTTGTTGGCAGCTGAAGCTTTCTTT. Protein: CASSQDLLAAEAFF.

This chain links TRBV19 with TRBJ2-2, with TRBD2 identical over 9 bases. Germline CDR1 reads LNHDA; CDR2 reads SQIVND (reference sequence). J lost 4 bases, V lost 3 bases, and 6 bases had no gene match. This CDR3 contains 16 residues. The DNA for the CDR3 is TGTGCCAGTAGTATTAATGGCGGGAGGGCCACCGGGGAGCTGTTTTTT. Translating it yields CASSINGGRATGELFF. The full variable domain, its missing parts supplied by reference TRBV19 and TRBJ2-2, is DGGITQSPKYLFRKEGQNVTLSCEQNLNHDAMYWYRQDPGQGLRLIYYSQIVNDFQKGDIAEGYSVSREKKESFPLTVTSAQKNPTAFYLCASSINGGRATGELFFGEGSRLTVL.

The V and J genes are TRBV28 and TRBJ1-3, with a possible D match to TRBD1 (6 bases). The CDR3 has 15 residues. Looked up from germline, CDR1 is MDHEN and CDR2 is SYDVKM. Trimming left V 5 bases short and J 0 bases short, with 11 bases between. The CDR3 DNA follows: TGTGCCAGCAGTCCCTGGACAGTCTCTGGAAACACCATATATTTT. Encoded protein: CASSPWTVSGNTIYF.

This clone has a handful of counts. The chain recombines TRBV24-1 with TRBJ1-6, with 7 bases identical to TRBD1. The CDR3 runs 14 residues. Germline lookup yields CDR1 KGHDR and CDR2 SFDVKD. Germline trimming cut 4 bases from V and 11 bases from J; bases unmatched to any gene: 7. The CDR3 DNA reads TGTGCCACCAGTGAAGACAGGGAAAAAGCACCCCTCCACTTT. Protein product: CATSEDREKAPLHF.

This clone was counted once. The chain employs TRBV12-5 and TRBJ1-1; 7 bases are a match to TRBD1. CDR1 is LGHNT, CDR2 FRNRAP, per germline. The J segment lost 4 bases and the V segment lost 6 bases, leaving 8 bases of the junction unmatched. The CDR3 is 14 residues long. The CDR3 bases are TGTGCTAGTGGCACTACAGGGGTGAGCACTGAAGCTTTCTTT. As protein: CASGTTGVSTEAFF.

This clone was observed a single time. This rearrangement joins TRBV28 to TRBJ2-7; the match to TRBD1 covers 9 bases. V gave up 9 bases and J gave up 5 bases; unmatched junction bases: 14. Germline V gene lookup returns CDR1 MDHEN and CDR2 SYDVKM. The CDR3 has 15 residues. The CDR3: CASLSAGTGIDEQYF. CDR3 DNA sequence: TGTGCCAGTCTTTCGGCCGGGACAGGGATTGACGAGCAGTACTTC.

V usage is TRBV29-1 and J usage is TRBJ2-4; TRBD1 matches 7 bases. J lost 6 bases, V lost 6 bases, and 8 bases had no gene match. Germline-derived CDR1 and CDR2 are SQVTM and ANQGSEA. The CDR3 runs to 13 residues. The chain's CDR3 is CSVRTGRGNIQYF. The CDR3 nucleotides are TGCAGCGTCAGGACAGGACGGGGAAACATTCAGTACTTC.

This rearrangement joins TRBV9 to TRBJ2-3; 9 positions agree with TRBD2. The germline V gene has CDR1 SGDLS and CDR2 YYNGEE. Unmatched junction bases numbered 2, after V lost 0 bases and J lost 3 bases. This CDR3 comprises 15 residues. The CDR3 DNA sequence: TGTGCCAGCAGCGTAGGGCTAGCGGGAACAGATACGCAGTATTTT. Translating gives CASSVGLAGTDTQYF.

The genes are TRBV19 and TRBJ2-1; the D is unclear. The germline gives CDR1 LNHDA, CDR2 SQIVND (reference sequence). The CDR3 is made up of 17 amino acids. Trimming removed 2 bases from V and 0 bases from J, with 14 bases in between. The CDR3 region has the DNA TGTGCCAGTAGTATAATGTGGGCACCGAGCTCCTACAATGAGCAGTTCTTC. It encodes CASSIMWAPSSYNEQFF.

This chain links TRBV29-1 with TRBJ2-7, with D possibly TRBD2 on 5 matching bases. The V and J ends lost 2 bases and 4 bases respectively, with 6 bases between them. The CDR3 totals 11 residues. Germline V gene lookup returns CDR1 SQVTM and CDR2 ANQGSEA. The CDR3 coding sequence is TGCAGCGTTGAAAGGGAGTACGAGCAGTACTTC. This translates into CSVEREYEQYF.